This TCR beta chain was documented in a study of blood T cell repertoires in COVID-19. Across the whole study: Sample material is recorded as cDNA or gDNA derived from T cells, B-cell-depleted T cells, or PBMCs.

How the authors handled the data: Reference gene primers were amplified, and this amplification served to estimate nucleated cell counts. Sequencing used immunoSEQ multiplex PCR; TCRdb keeps in-frame clones, though not all of them. For V, J and clone size, that table is used; D and trimming come from the DNA. The sample has around 330,000 clones, 85% seen once. After removal of 4 bases from V and 3 bases from J, the junction contained 5 bases not matched to a gene. The CDR3 totals 15 residues. Germline V lookup: CDR1 SGHKS, CDR2 YYEKEE (reference sequence). Sequencing was done on a sample of PBMCs or T cells enriched from blood (not recorded which). V and J are TRBV5-5 and TRBJ2-1; TRBD2 aligns across 9 bases. This clonotype originated in a woman aged 25 to 39 who had been exposed to COVID-19. The DNA of the CDR3 is TGTGCCAGCAGCACAGGGACTAGCAGCTACAATGAGCAGTTCTTC. Translated, it gives CASSTGTSSYNEQFF.